A single sample is the source of the 25 T cell receptor beta chains below, sequenced in a study of T cell responses to AZD1222 COVID-19 vaccine. Clones were read by immunoSEQ multiplex PCR, and TCRdb kept only the in-frame ones, dropping some. The top ten clones hold around 3.1% of a sample with some 150,000 clones, approximately 90% of them seen once. Sequencing was performed on peripheral blood, taken on day 0 of AZD1222 vaccination. Receptors were obtained from an adult in good health.

V and J are TRBV7-9 and TRBJ1-4, with no clear D. The CDR3 runs 14 residues. V was cut by 4 bases and J by 8 bases, with 14 bases left in between. The V gene's germline CDR1 is SEHNR and CDR2 FQNEAQ (reference sequence). CDR3 nucleotides: TGTGCCAGCAGCTCTCGAGAAGGGAGGGAAAAACTGTTTTTT. This codes for CASSSREGREKLFF.

This chain links TRBV21-1 with TRBJ1-2. TRBV21-1 is an annotated pseudogene. The CDR3 sequence is 16 residues long. The CDR3 sequence is CASSKGERCRAYGYTF. The DNA of the CDR3 is TGTGCCAGCAGCAAAGGTGAGAGGTGTAGGGCTTATGGCTACACCTTC.

The genes are TRBV6-2 or TRBV6-3 and TRBJ2-2; perhaps TRBD1 as D (5 bases). CDR3 length: 15 residues. In germline, CDR1 is MNHEY, CDR2 SVGEGT. Trimming stripped 2 bases from V and 0 bases from J, with 7 bases between. The CDR3, as DNA: TGTGCCAGCAGTTACAGCAGGGCGAACACCGGGGAGCTGTTTTTT. Encoded protein: CASSYSRANTGELFF.

The chain couples TRBV9 to TRBJ1-6; D not certain. The CDR3 runs to 15 residues. V was shortened by 0 bases and J by 5 bases, with 9 bases between the two germline ends. Germline lookup yields CDR1 SGDLS and CDR2 YYNGEE. CDR3 nucleotide sequence: TGTGCCAGCAGCGTAGCTCCGGCAGATAATTCACCCCTCCACTTT. Its translation: CASSVAPADNSPLHF.

The chain uses TRBV11-3 and TRBJ2-3; 8 bases are a match to TRBD1. The CDR3 sequence is 16 residues long. V lost 4 bases, J lost 1 base, and 7 bases stayed unmatched. CDR1 SGHNT and CDR2 YENEEA come from the germline V gene. CDR3 in DNA: TGTGCCAGCAGCTCAAGGACAGGGACGGGCACAGATACGCAGTATTTT. Translating it yields CASSSRTGTGTDTQYF.

The rearrangement links TRBV7-2 to TRBJ2-7, with TRBD1 matching 9 bases. The CDR3 has 14 amino acids. CDR1 and CDR2 (germline): SGHTA, FQGNSA. V shed 3 bases, J shed 6 bases, and the junction held 6 bases outside the gene matches. CDR3 residues: CASSFTGQGGEQYF. CDR3 nucleotides: TGTGCCAGCAGCTTTACGGGACAGGGAGGCGAGCAGTACTTC.

The chain carries TRBV19 and TRBJ2-2, with D perhaps TRBD1 (6 bases). Germline assignment: CDR1 LNHDA and CDR2 SQIVND (reference sequence). V lost 6 bases to trimming and J lost 1 base, with 9 bases between them. The CDR3 runs to 14 residues. The CDR3 is CASSLDRNTGELFF. Here the CDR3 DNA reads TGTGCCAGTAGCCTGGACAGGAACACCGGGGAGCTGTTTTTT.

This chain links TRBV5-4 with TRBJ1-4, with TRBD1 as a possible D gene (6 bases). The CDR3 is made up of 15 amino acids. V was pared by 0 bases and J by 4 bases, with 10 bases between. The germline CDR1 and CDR2 sequences are SGHNT and YYREEE (reference sequence). CDR3 bases: TGTGCCAGCAGCTTGGCCGAAGGGGGTAATGAAAAACTGTTTTTT. Protein sequence: CASSLAEGGNEKLFF.

This chain uses TRBV6-2 or TRBV6-3 with TRBJ2-7; 7 positions match TRBD1. This CDR3 comprises 13 residues. The germline V gene has CDR1 MNHEY and CDR2 SVGEGT. V lost 6 bases to trimming and J lost 3 bases; unmatched junction nucleotides: 5. The CDR3 reads CASSPGQFYEQYF. In DNA form, the CDR3 reads TGTGCCAGCAGCCCGGGACAGTTCTACGAGCAGTACTTC.

The chain couples TRBV5-1 to TRBJ2-5; D gene ambiguous. The V and J ends lost 0 bases and 5 bases respectively, with 5 bases between them. This CDR3 spans 12 amino acids. CDR1 SGHRS and CDR2 YFSETQ come from the germline V gene. CDR3 coding DNA: TGCGCCAGCAGCTTGGGCGAGGAGACCCAGTACTTC. It specifies CASSLGEETQYF.

This chain connects TRBV19 to TRBJ1-2; no reliable D call. Trimming took off 6 bases at V and 7 bases at J, with 9 bases between the two ends. The CDR3 length is 11 residues. Germline V lookup: CDR1 LNHDA, CDR2 SQIVND (reference sequence). This chain's CDR3 is CASRGVGGYTF. In nucleotides, the CDR3 is TGTGCCAGTAGGGGCGTGGGTGGCTACACCTTC.

The V gene is TRBV6-5, the J gene TRBJ1-6; D is unresolved. V dropped 2 bases and J dropped 5 bases, with 10 bases sitting between them. Germline lookup yields CDR1 MNHEY and CDR2 SVGAGI. The CDR3 has 15 residues. CDR3 coding DNA: TGTGCCAGCAGTTACCGATTTCCGAATAATTCACCCCTCCACTTT. Protein sequence: CASSYRFPNNSPLHF.

This chain links TRBV7-2 with TRBJ1-1, with D uncertain. V was cut by 1 base and J by 1 base, with 10 bases left in between. There are 15 residues in the CDR3. Germline-derived CDR1 and CDR2 are SGHTA and FQGNSA. The CDR3 DNA reads as TGTGCCAGCAGCTTAGAGAGCCTCACGAACACTGAAGCTTTCTTT. This gives the protein CASSLESLTNTEAFF.

This chain joins TRBV19 and TRBJ2-7, with D maybe TRBD2 (7 bases). The CDR3 runs 14 residues. Trimming took 6 bases from V and 6 from J, leaving 18 bases between them. Germline loops: CDR1 LNHDA, CDR2 SQIVND (reference sequence). In DNA, the CDR3 is TGTGCCAGTAGGGAACAGGGAGGGACCGGCGAGCAGTACTTC. Translating it yields CASREQGGTGEQYF.

The CDR3 protein is CASTKRGGASGELFF. Written as DNA, the CDR3 is TGTGCCAGCACCAAGCGCGGGGGGGCGTCCGGGGAGCTGTTTTTT. The gene calls are TRBV6-5 and TRBJ2-2; 9 nucleotides agree with TRBD2. The germline gives CDR1 MNHEY, CDR2 SVGAGI. The CDR3 consists of 15 residues. V lost 7 bases to trimming and J lost 6 bases; unmatched junction nucleotides: 9.

This clone has just one count. The CDR3 DNA reads as TGTGCCAGCAGTCGGGGACAGACTAGCACAGATACGCAGTATTTT. It codes for CASSRGQTSTDTQYF. V gene TRBV28 combines with J gene TRBJ2-3; 7 positions match TRBD1. CDR1 MDHEN and CDR2 SYDVKM come from the germline V gene. The ends lost 5 bases at V and 0 bases at J; junction bases unmatched: 5. This CDR3 comprises 15 residues.

The V and J genes are TRBV2 and TRBJ2-5, with TRBD1 matching 7 bases. Germline V CDR1 and CDR2: SNHLY, FYNNEI. The CDR3 is 15 amino acids. V lost 6 bases, J lost 10 bases, and 17 bases stayed unmatched. The DNA of the CDR3 is TGTGCCAGCAGCTCGAGACAGGGTCCCGCGTTACTCCAGTACTTC. It is translated as CASSSRQGPALLQYF.

V usage is TRBV2 and J usage is TRBJ1-1; D remains unclear. The V and J ends lost 6 bases and 0 bases respectively, with 11 bases between them. This CDR3 is 14 amino acids long. CDR1 and CDR2 (germline): SNHLY, FYNNEI. The CDR3 sequence: CASRPPVLNTEAFF. In nucleotides, the CDR3 is TGTGCCAGCAGACCACCGGTGTTGAACACTGAAGCTTTCTTT.

This chain connects TRBV7-2 to TRBJ2-1; 12 bases agree with TRBD2. The V gene's germline CDR1 is SGHTA and CDR2 FQGNSA. Trimming removed 1 base from V and 13 bases from J; junction bases left unmatched: 5. The CDR3 runs to 14 residues. CDR3 sequence (DNA): TGTGCCAGCAGCTTAGAGGGGGGACTAGCGGGTCAGTTCTTC. This codes for CASSLEGGLAGQFF. The variable domain in full, completed from reference TRBV7-2 and TRBJ2-1, reads GAGVSQSPSNKVTEKGKDVELRCDPISGHTALYWYRQSLGQGLEFLIYFQGNSAPDKSGLPSDRFSAERTGGSVSTLTIQRTQQEDSAVYLCASSLEGGLAGQFFGPGTRLTVL.

The chain employs TRBV5-6 and TRBJ1-6; D is unresolved. Trimming stripped 0 bases from V and 7 bases from J, with 11 bases between. This CDR3 is 15 amino acids long. CDR1 and CDR2 from the germline V gene are SGHDT and YYEEEE. The CDR3 region is CASSLAAGANSPLHF. Written as DNA, the CDR3 is TGTGCCAGCAGCTTGGCCGCGGGTGCGAATTCACCCCTCCACTTT.

The chain links TRBV6-5 to TRBJ1-1; a weak D match, TRBD1 (5 bases). Per the germline V gene, CDR1 is MNHEY and CDR2 is SVGAGI. The CDR3 loop spans 15 amino acids. V was shortened by 2 bases and J by 3 bases, with 13 bases between the two germline ends. The CDR3 DNA sequence: TGTGCCAGCAGTTACCGTATCCCCAGGGACACTGAAGCTTTCTTT. Amino acid sequence: CASSYRIPRDTEAFF.

The V call is TRBV11-3, the J call TRBJ2-1, with D possibly matching TRBD1 (6 bases). V was trimmed by 2 bases and J by 5 bases, leaving 7 bases between them. CDR1 and CDR2 from the germline V gene are SGHNT and YENEEA. The CDR3 spans 13 residues. This chain's CDR3 is CASSLNRDNEQFF. DNA of the CDR3: TGTGCCAGCAGCTTAAACAGGGACAATGAGCAGTTCTTC.

The genes are TRBV19 and TRBJ2-1, with 10 bases matching TRBD2. The CDR3 spans 15 residues. CDR1 LNHDA and CDR2 SQIVND come from the germline V gene (reference sequence). V lost 2 bases, J lost 10 bases, and 8 bases stayed unmatched. The CDR3 spells CASSILAGALVEQFF. In nucleotides, the CDR3 is TGTGCCAGTAGTATACTAGCGGGGGCATTGGTGGAGCAGTTCTTC.

In its sample, this clone was seen once. The chain employs TRBV12-3 or TRBV12-4 and TRBJ2-3; 7 nucleotides line up with TRBD1. The CDR3 sequence is 13 residues long. After removal of 10 bases from V and 4 bases from J, the junction contained 8 bases not matched to a gene. CDR3 region: CATLDRVPDTQYF. CDR3 bases: TGTGCCACCTTAGACAGGGTTCCAGATACGCAGTATTTT.

The rearrangement joins TRBV20-1 to TRBJ1-5, with TRBD1 identical over 9 bases. CDR3 length: 15 residues. In germline, CDR1 is DFQATT, CDR2 SNEGSKA (reference sequence). With V trimmed by 6 bases and J by 4 bases, 10 bases remained unmatched. CDR3 nucleotide sequence: TGCAGTGCCAGTGGGGGACAGGGAGGGAATCAGCCCCAGCATTTT. Its translation is CSASGGQGGNQPQHF.